The present entry profiles one T cell receptor beta chain with its context. Its specificity is unknown. Given the absence of the conserved phenylalanine or tryptophan at the CDR3 end, a read error is likely. The sample is drawn from a study of cytomegalovirus exposure and HLA in healthy donors. Overall study results and limits: Per published accounts, TCR beta sequences correctly predicted the HLA-A and HLA-B alleles of most subjects.

Germline V CDR1 and CDR2: LNHDA, SQIVND (reference sequence). This CDR3 has 16 residues. The trim removed 7 bases at V and 4 bases at J, leaving 9 bases unmatched. The PCR used 60 Vbeta and 13 Jbeta primers. The data were produced by immunoSEQ multiplex PCR, yet TCRdb's version contains in-frame clones alone and is incomplete. The profile shows about 140,000 clones, roughly 73% of them singletons. The sequenced sample was PBMCs. V gene TRBV19 combines with J gene TRBJ1-4; 10 bases map to TRBD1. This TCR was sampled from a man between 40 and 49 years old in good health and CMV-seronegative. CDR3 sequence reads: CASTKRGTGVNEKLFV. For the CDR3, the DNA is TGTGCCAGTACCAAGAGGGGGACAGGGGTTAATGAAAAACTGTTTGTT.